The clone carrying this T cell receptor beta chain was picked up a small number of times. Its matching antigen is unknown. The data originate from a study of T cell repertoires in cytomegalovirus infection. Study-wide results and limits: Cumulated frequencies of public TCR beta families served to identify carriers of CMV plus the relevant HLA.

V shed 5 bases and J shed 2 bases, with 10 bases lying between them. This CDR3 is built from 14 residues. Per the germline V gene, CDR1 is MNHNY and CDR2 is SVGAGI (reference sequence). TCRdb passed the reads through MiXCR, listing each CDR3 protein once. This sample yields about 180,000 distinct CDR3 sequences, of which roughly a sixth are seen a single time; approximately 25% belongs to the top ten. This TCR came from a human donor in good health (CMV status not recorded). Some clones in this sample may be carry-over from other donors' samples. This chain uses TRBV6-6 with TRBJ1-5; D might be TRBD1 (5 bases). Sequencing input: CD8+ T cells from PBMCs. CDR3 protein: CASSQTTGNQPQHF. The CDR3, as DNA: TGTGCCAGCAGTCAGACGACAGGCAATCAGCCCCAGCATTTT.